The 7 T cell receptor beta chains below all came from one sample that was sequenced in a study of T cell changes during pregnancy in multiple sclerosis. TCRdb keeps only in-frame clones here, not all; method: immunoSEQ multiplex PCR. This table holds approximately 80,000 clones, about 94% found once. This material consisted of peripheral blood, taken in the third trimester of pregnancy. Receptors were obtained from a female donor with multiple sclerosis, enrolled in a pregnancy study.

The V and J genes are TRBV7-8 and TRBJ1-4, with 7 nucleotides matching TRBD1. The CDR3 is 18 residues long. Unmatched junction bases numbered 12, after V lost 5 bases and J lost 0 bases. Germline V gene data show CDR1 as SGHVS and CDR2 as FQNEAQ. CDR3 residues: CASSADRKGFATNEKLFF. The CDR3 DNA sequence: TGTGCCAGCAGCGCGGACAGGAAGGGATTTGCAACTAATGAAAAACTGTTTTTT.

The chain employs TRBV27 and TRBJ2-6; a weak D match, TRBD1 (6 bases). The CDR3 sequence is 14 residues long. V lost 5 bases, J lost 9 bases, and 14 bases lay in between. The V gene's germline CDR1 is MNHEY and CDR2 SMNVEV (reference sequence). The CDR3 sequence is CASSPRQDGNVLTF. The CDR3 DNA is TGTGCCAGCAGTCCGCGACAGGATGGCAACGTCCTGACTTTC.

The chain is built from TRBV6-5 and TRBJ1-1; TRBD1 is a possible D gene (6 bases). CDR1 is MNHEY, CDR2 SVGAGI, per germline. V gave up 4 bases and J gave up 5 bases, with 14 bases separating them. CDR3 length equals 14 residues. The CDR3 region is CASSSQGWLTEAFF. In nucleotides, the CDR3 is TGTGCCAGCAGTTCACAGGGTTGGTTGACTGAAGCTTTCTTT.

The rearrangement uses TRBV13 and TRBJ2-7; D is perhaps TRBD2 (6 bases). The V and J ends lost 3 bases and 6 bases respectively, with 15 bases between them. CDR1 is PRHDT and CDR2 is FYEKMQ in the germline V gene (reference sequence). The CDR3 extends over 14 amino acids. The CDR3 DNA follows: TGTGCCAGCAGCTTTCCTAGCAACGGGGGCGAGCAGTACTTC. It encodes CASSFPSNGGEQYF. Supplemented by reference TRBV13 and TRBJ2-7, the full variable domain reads AAGVIQSPRHLIKEKRETATLKCYPIPRHDTVYWYQQGPGQDPQFLISFYEKMQSDKGSIPDRFSAQQFSDYHSELNMSSLELGDSALYFCASSFPSNGGEQYFGPGTRLTVT.

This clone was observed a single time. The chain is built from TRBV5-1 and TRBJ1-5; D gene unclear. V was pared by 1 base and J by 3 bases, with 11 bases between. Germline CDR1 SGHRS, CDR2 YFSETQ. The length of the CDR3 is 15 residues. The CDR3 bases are TGCGCCAGCAGCTTGATGGGGAGGGACAATCAGCCCCAGCATTTT. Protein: CASSLMGRDNQPQHF.

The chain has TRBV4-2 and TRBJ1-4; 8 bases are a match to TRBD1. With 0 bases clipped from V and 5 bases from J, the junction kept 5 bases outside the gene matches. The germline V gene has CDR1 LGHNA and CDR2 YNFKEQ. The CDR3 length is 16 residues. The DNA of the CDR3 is TGTGCCAGCAGCCAAGATTTCGGACAGGGCAATGAAAAACTGTTTTTT. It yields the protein CASSQDFGQGNEKLFF.

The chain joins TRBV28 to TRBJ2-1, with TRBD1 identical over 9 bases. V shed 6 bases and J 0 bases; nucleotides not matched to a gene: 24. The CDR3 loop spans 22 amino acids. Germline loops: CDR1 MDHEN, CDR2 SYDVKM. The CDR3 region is CASSPPPRWITGGPFSYNEQFF. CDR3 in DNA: TGTGCCAGCAGCCCACCGCCGCGTTGGATTACAGGGGGCCCCTTCTCCTACAATGAGCAGTTCTTC.